The present TCR beta chain was sequenced within a study of blood T cell repertoires in COVID-19. Produced via immunoSEQ multiplex PCR; TCRdb's table is partial and in-frame only. The sample carries hundreds of thousands of clones, about nine tenths recorded once. The J segment lost 5 bases and the V segment lost 6 bases, leaving 5 bases of the junction unmatched. CDR3 length: 13 residues. Looked up from germline, CDR1 is MNHEY and CDR2 is SVGAGI. The specimen sequenced was PBMCs or T cells enriched from blood (not recorded which). This clonotype was sampled from a woman between 35 and 50 years old with acute COVID-19. The chain combines TRBV6-5 with TRBJ1-2; 8 bases match TRBD1. Here the CDR3 DNA reads TGTGCCAGCAGCGGACAGGGACAATATGGCTACACCTTC. Its protein product is CASSGQGQYGYTF.